This TCR beta chain stems from a study of control samples from healthy donors and cancer patients. With 5 bases removed from V and 4 bases from J, the gap between germline ends came to 17 bases. This CDR3 comprises 15 residues. Germline V gene data show CDR1 as SGHVS and CDR2 as FQNEAQ. The protocol was immunoSEQ multiplex PCR, while the TCRdb copy is restricted to in-frame clones and leaves out a portion. The table has over 100,000 clones, around nine tenths seen once. Sequencing was performed on blood. V and J are TRBV7-8 and TRBJ1-2, with D uncertain. The receptor was isolated from a man between 50 and 59 years old in good health. Here the CDR3 reads CASSDAIQSFYGYTF. The CDR3, as DNA: TGTGCCAGCAGCGACGCAATACAGAGTTTCTATGGCTACACCTTC.